The next 12 T cell receptor beta chains were all read from a single sample in a study of cytomegalovirus exposure and HLA in healthy donors. Primers included in the PCR were 60 Vbeta and 13 Jbeta primers. Data came from immunoSEQ multiplex PCR; TCRdb stores just in-frame clones and leaves some out. The listing records tens of thousands of clones. The sample consisted of PBMCs. These receptors all come from a woman between 35 and 50 years old in good health and CMV-seropositive.

The chain employs TRBV19 and TRBJ2-3, with 7 bases lining up with TRBD1. CDR3 length equals 13 residues. J gave up 6 bases and V 6 bases, and 6 bases lay outside the gene matches. Germline values: CDR1 LNHDA, CDR2 SQIVND (reference sequence). The CDR3 sequence is CASSGARGDTQYF. CDR3 coding DNA: TGTGCCAGTAGCGGGGCCAGGGGGGATACGCAGTATTTT.

This sequence joins TRBV6-1 and TRBJ2-7; D is possibly TRBD2 (6 bases). Germline CDR1 MNHNS, CDR2 SASEGT. The CDR3 has 12 residues. V lost 8 bases, J lost 1 base, and 9 bases lay in between. In nucleotides, the CDR3 is TGTGCCAGCTCTAGCGATTCCTACGAGCAGTACTTC. Translating it yields CASSSDSYEQYF.

V and J are TRBV10-1 and TRBJ2-1, with TRBD2 matching over 11 bases. CDR1 and CDR2 from the germline V gene are WNHNN and SYGVQD (reference sequence). V lost 5 bases, J lost 6 bases, and 12 bases stayed unmatched. The CDR3 extends over 17 amino acids. The CDR3 nucleotides read TGCGCCAGCAGTAGACTAGCGGGGCCCCTTCTGGGCAATGAGCAGTTCTTC. Its protein product is CASSRLAGPLLGNEQFF.

V and J are TRBV29-1 and TRBJ1-5, with D possibly matching TRBD1 (6 bases). The CDR3 extends over 14 amino acids. Germline V CDR1 and CDR2: SQVTM, ANQGSEA. Trimming shortened V by 6 bases and J by 0 bases, and 12 bases separated the two germline ends. The CDR3 sequence is CSVSQGPSNQPQHF. In DNA form, the CDR3 reads TGCAGCGTCTCACAGGGACCTAGCAATCAGCCCCAGCATTTT. Full variable domain (rest looked up from reference TRBV29-1 and TRBJ1-5): SAVISQKPSRDICQRGTSLTIQCQVDSQVTMMFWYRQQPGQSLTLIATANQGSEATYESGFVIDKFPISRPNLTFSTLTVSNMSPEDSSIYLCSVSQGPSNQPQHFGDGTRLSIL.

This sequence joins TRBV5-1 and TRBJ1-5; D uncertain. The V gene's germline CDR1 is SGHRS and CDR2 YFSETQ. The CDR3 sequence is 14 residues long. The V end lost 0 bases, the J end lost 4 bases, and 8 bases lay between the germline ends. In nucleotides, the CDR3 is TGCGCCAGCAGCTTGGACGGGTTGAATCAGCCCCAGCATTTT. Residues: CASSLDGLNQPQHF. Full variable domain (remainder filled in from reference TRBV5-1 and TRBJ1-5): KAGVTQTPRYLIKTRGQQVTLSCSPISGHRSVSWYQQTPGQGLQFLFEYFSETQRNKGNFPGRFSGRQFSNSRSEMNVSTLELGDSALYLCASSLDGLNQPQHFGDGTRLSIL.

CDR3 loop: CASSEGQGATDTQYF. In DNA form, the CDR3 reads TGTGCCAGCAGTGAGGGACAGGGGGCCACAGATACGCAGTATTTT. V and J are TRBV6-4 and TRBJ2-3; 12 positions agree with TRBD1. Germline CDR1 is MRHNA and CDR2 is SNTAGT. Trimming removed 3 bases from V and 2 bases from J; junction bases left unmatched: 0. The CDR3 loop spans 15 amino acids.

The CDR3 sequence is CASSVGTGATNSPLHF. CDR3 coding DNA: TGTGCCAGCAGTGTAGGGACAGGCGCCACCAATTCACCCCTCCACTTT. V gene TRBV25-1 combines with J gene TRBJ1-6; 8 positions match TRBD1. With 4 bases clipped from V and 7 bases from J, the junction kept 9 bases outside the gene matches. This CDR3 is 16 amino acids long. Germline V gene data show CDR1 as MGHDK and CDR2 as SYGVNS.

The CDR3 region has the DNA TGCGCCAGCAGCTTGGCGCATCAGGGTGGCGGTTCACCCCTCCACTTT. Translation gives CASSLAHQGGGSPLHF. The chain uses TRBV5-1 and TRBJ1-6; maybe TRBD1 (5 bases). The CDR3 length is 16 residues. Germline V lookup: CDR1 SGHRS, CDR2 YFSETQ. Deletions cut 0 bases from V and 9 bases from J, with 16 bases between. The full variable domain, completed using reference TRBV5-1 and TRBJ1-6, is KAGVTQTPRYLIKTRGQQVTLSCSPISGHRSVSWYQQTPGQGLQFLFEYFSETQRNKGNFPGRFSGRQFSNSRSEMNVSTLELGDSALYLCASSLAHQGGGSPLHFGNGTRLTVT.

This rearrangement joins TRBV5-6 to TRBJ2-3, with D possibly matching TRBD2 (6 bases). Trimming cost V 4 bases and J 11 bases, with 17 bases left between them. This CDR3 is built from 13 residues. In germline, CDR1 is SGHDT, CDR2 YYEEEE. As DNA, the CDR3 is TGTGCCAGCAGCCAACGAGGAGGGCTACAGCAGTATTTT. Encoded protein: CASSQRGGLQQYF.

The chain carries TRBV21-1 and TRBJ2-7; the table's D call TRBD2 went unverified against the DNA. TRBV21-1 is labeled a pseudogene. CDR3 size: 17 residues. This CDR3 is CASSKSVGGTRSHEQYF. As DNA, the CDR3 is TGTGCCAGCAGCAAATCGGTGGGTGGGACTAGGAGCCACGAGCAGTACTTC.

The genes are TRBV14 and TRBJ2-7; 12 bases agree with TRBD2. V was clipped by 2 bases and J by 2 bases; unmatched bases: 4. The CDR3 has 16 amino acids. Germline lookup yields CDR1 SGHDN and CDR2 FVKESK. This CDR3 reads CASSQSGLAGTYEQYF. CDR3 DNA sequence: TGTGCCAGCAGCCAAAGCGGACTAGCGGGGACCTACGAGCAGTACTTC.

The chain uses TRBV2 and TRBJ2-2; TRBD2 is a possible D gene (6 bases). CDR3 length: 14 residues. Germline CDR1 SNHLY, CDR2 FYNNEI. V dropped 7 bases and J dropped 2 bases, with 11 bases sitting between them. The CDR3 DNA is TGTGCCAGCACCTGGGACTCAAACACCGGGGAGCTGTTTTTT. It is translated as CASTWDSNTGELFF.